This entry describes one T cell receptor beta chain. The length of the CDR3 is 15 residues. V lost 7 bases, J lost 5 bases, and 13 bases stayed unmatched. Germline assignment: CDR1 SGHAT and CDR2 FQNNGV. This entry comes from a study of T-cell reconstitution after alpha-beta-depleted transplantation in children. Unique molecular identifiers were incorporated into the prepared TCRbeta library. TCRdb independently ran MiXCR on the PCR reads; one entry per CDR3 protein. The profile shows some 830,000 distinct CDR3 sequences, 15% to 20% of them singletons. The clonotype originates from a male patient aged 10-17 years who had a stem cell transplant for acute lymphoblastic leukemia, so the T cells may come from the graft donor. The sequencing here drew on PBMCs, mostly from graft donor cells, taken 360 days after TCRalphabeta/CD19-depleted stem cell transplant. The chain uses TRBV11-2 and TRBJ2-5; the match to TRBD1 covers 7 bases. The CDR3 sequence: CASTPGQLPGETQYF. DNA for the CDR3: TGTGCCAGCACCCCGGGACAGCTCCCAGGGGAGACCCAGTACTTC.